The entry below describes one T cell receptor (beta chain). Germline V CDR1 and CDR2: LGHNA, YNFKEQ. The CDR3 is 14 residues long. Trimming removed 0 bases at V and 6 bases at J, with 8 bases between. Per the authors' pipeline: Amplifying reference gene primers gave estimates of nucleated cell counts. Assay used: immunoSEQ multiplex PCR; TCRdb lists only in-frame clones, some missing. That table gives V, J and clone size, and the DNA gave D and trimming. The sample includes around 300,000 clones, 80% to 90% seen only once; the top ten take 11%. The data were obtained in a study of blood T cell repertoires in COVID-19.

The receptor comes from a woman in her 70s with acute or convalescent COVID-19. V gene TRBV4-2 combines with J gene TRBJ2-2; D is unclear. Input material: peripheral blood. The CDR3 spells CASSQERSAGELFF. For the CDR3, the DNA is TGTGCCAGCAGCCAAGAAAGGAGTGCCGGGGAGCTGTTTTTT.